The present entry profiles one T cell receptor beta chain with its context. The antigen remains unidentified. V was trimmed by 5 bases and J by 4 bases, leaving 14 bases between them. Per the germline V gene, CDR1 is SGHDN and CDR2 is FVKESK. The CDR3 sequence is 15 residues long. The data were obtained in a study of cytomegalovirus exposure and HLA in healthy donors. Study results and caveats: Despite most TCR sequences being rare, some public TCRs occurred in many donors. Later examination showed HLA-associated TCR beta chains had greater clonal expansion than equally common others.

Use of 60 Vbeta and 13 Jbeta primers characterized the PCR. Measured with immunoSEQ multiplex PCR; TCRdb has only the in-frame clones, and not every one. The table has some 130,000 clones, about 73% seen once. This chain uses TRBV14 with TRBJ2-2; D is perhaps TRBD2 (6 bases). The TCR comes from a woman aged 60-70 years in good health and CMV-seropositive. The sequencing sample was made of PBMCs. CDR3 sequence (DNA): TGTGCCAGCAGCTTCATGTTGGGGGGCACCGGGGAGCTGTTTTTT. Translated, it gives CASSFMLGGTGELFF.